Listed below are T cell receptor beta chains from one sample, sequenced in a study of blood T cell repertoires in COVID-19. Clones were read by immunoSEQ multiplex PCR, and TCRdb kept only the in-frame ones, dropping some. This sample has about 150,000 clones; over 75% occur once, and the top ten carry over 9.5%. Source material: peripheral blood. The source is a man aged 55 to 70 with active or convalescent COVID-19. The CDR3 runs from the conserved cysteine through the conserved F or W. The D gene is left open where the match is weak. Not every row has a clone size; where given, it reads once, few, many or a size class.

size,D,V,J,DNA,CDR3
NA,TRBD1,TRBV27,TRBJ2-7,TGTGCCAGCAGTTTAGTGGACAGGGGGCCCTACGAGCAGTACTTC,CASSLVDRGPYEQYF
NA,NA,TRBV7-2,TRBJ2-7,TGTGCCAGCAGTCGGACAGTCCTCTACGAGCAGTACTTC,CASSRTVLYEQYF
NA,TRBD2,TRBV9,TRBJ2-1,TGTGCCAGCAGCCCCCGACACCTAGCGGGAGTTTCCAATGAGCAGTTCTTC,CASSPRHLAGVSNEQFF
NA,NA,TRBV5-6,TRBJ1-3,TGTGCCAGCGAACATGACAACTCTGGAAACACCATATATTTT,CASEHDNSGNTIYF
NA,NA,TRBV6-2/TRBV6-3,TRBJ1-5,TGTGCCAGCAGTTACTTCGGGGGTCCCAATCAGCCCCAGCATTTT,CASSYFGGPNQPQHF
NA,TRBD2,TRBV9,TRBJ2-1,TGTGCCAGCAGCGTAGTCGGGAGGGCCTCCTACAATGAGCAGTTCTTC,CASSVVGRASYNEQFF
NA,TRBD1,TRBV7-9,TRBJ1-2,TGTGCCAGCAGCTCCGCGACAGGGGATTATGGCTACACCTTC,CASSSATGDYGYTF
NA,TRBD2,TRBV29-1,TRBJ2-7,TGCAGCGTGACTAGCGGGGCCTTCTCCTACGAGCAGTACTTC,CSVTSGAFSYEQYF
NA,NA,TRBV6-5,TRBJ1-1,TGTGCCAGCGAAAGGGGGAACACTGAAGCTTTCTTT,CASERGNTEAFF
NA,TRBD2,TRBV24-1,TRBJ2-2,TGTGCCACCAGTTCCTTAGCGGGAGGGCCGGCCGGGGAGCTGTTTTTT,CATSSLAGGPAGELFF
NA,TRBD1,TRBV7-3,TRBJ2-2,TGTGCCAGCAGCTTAACTAGGGACAGGACCAACACCGGGGAGCTGTTTTTT,CASSLTRDRTNTGELFF
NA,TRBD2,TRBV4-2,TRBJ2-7,TGTGCCAGCAGCCAAGAAGTTAGCGGGAAGTACGAGCAGTACTTC,CASSQEVSGKYEQYF
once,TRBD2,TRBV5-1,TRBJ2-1,TGCGCCAGCAGCTATGCGGGAGCAGGTCTAAACAATGAGCAGTTCTTC,CASSYAGAGLNNEQFF